The next 32 T cell receptor beta chains were all read from a single sample in a study of preoperative IRX-2 immunotherapy in early breast cancer. Treatment meaning: preoperative locoregional IRX-2 cytokine immunotherapy. TCRdb keeps only in-frame clones here, not all; method: immunoSEQ multiplex PCR. The repertoire holds approximately 100,000 clones, with roughly 90% as singletons. The starting material was tumor tissue, obtained after IRX-2 immunotherapy. Source of these receptors: a human donor with breast cancer.

The rearrangement uses TRBV1 and TRBJ1-2; TRBD1 is the table's D call and was not checked against the DNA. TRBV1 is a pseudogene segment. The CDR3 totals 16 residues. CDR3 DNA: TGCGCCAGCAGCCAAGCAATGGGACAGGGCAACTATGGCTACACCTTC. Translation: CASSQAMGQGNYGYTF.

J is TRBJ1-1 and V is TRBV29-1; the D gene is possibly TRBD1 (5 bases). V lost 5 bases and J lost 3, with 10 bases in between. The CDR3 spans 12 residues. Germline assignment: CDR1 SQVTM and CDR2 ANQGSEA. CDR3 sequence (DNA): TGCAGCGTTTATGGGGGGGACACTGAAGCTTTCTTT. As protein: CSVYGGDTEAFF.

Only one count was recorded for this clone. The chain recombines TRBV11-3 with TRBJ2-7, with 8 bases that match TRBD2. The CDR3 contains 15 residues. V shed 5 bases, J shed 0 bases, and the junction held 6 bases outside the gene matches. Germline V gives CDR1 SGHNT, CDR2 YENEEA. The CDR3, as DNA: TGTGCCAGCAGCCCTTTAGCGGGGAGCTCCTACGAGCAGTACTTC. Protein product: CASSPLAGSSYEQYF.

With regard to this clone: An end of the junction does not agree with germline; a read error may underlie this. The chain links TRBV11-3 to TRBJ2-6; the match to TRBD2 covers 7 bases. The germline CDR1 and CDR2 sequences are SGHNT and YENEEA. The CDR3 has 15 amino acids. CDR3 sequence: CASSLWGAGLVDDVF. In nucleotides, the CDR3 is TGTGCCAGCAGCTTGTGGGGAGCCGGACTAGTTGACGACGTTTTC.

This CDR3 reads CASSLMGGDGSPLHF. CDR3 DNA: TGCGCCAGCAGCCTCATGGGAGGGGATGGATCACCCCTCCACTTT. The V call is TRBV5-1, the J call TRBJ1-6; maybe TRBD1 (5 bases). The germline gives CDR1 SGHRS, CDR2 YFSETQ. The CDR3 contains 15 residues. Trimming cost V 4 bases and J 10 bases, with 18 bases left between them.

The V and J genes are TRBV18 and TRBJ2-6; D gene ambiguous. The germline CDR1 and CDR2 sequences are KGHSH and LQKENI. V lost 3 bases, J lost 0 bases, and 6 bases lay in between. The CDR3 covers 15 residues. The DNA of the CDR3 is TGTGCCAGCTCACCGGTGGGCTCTGGGGCCAACGTCCTGACTTTC. Translated: CASSPVGSGANVLTF.

This sequence joins TRBV10-2 and TRBJ2-1; D is perhaps TRBD1 (6 bases). Trimming left V 6 bases short and J 8 bases short, with 17 bases between. The CDR3 length is 14 residues. Germline-derived CDR1 and CDR2 are WSHSY and SAAADI. For the CDR3, the DNA is TGCGCCAGCAGGGGGGCCCTACGGACGGATGAGCAGTTCTTC. Its protein is CASRGALRTDEQFF.

The chain is built from TRBV18 and TRBJ2-7; D not resolved. Germline CDR1 and CDR2: KGHSH and LQKENI. With 6 bases removed from V and 2 bases from J, the gap between germline ends came to 17 bases. This CDR3 contains 15 residues. The CDR3 nucleotides are TGTGCCAGCTCCAACATAGGTAACAGACCCTACGAGCAGTACTTC. Encoded protein: CASSNIGNRPYEQYF.

This sequence joins TRBV23-1 and TRBJ1-1, with TRBD1 matching over 7 bases. TRBV23-1 is placed among ORFs of uncertain function. This CDR3 is built from 13 residues. Trimming took 4 bases from V and 4 from J; bases not matched to a gene: 3. The DNA for the CDR3 is TGCGCCAGCAGTCCGAGGACAGGCACTGAAGCTTTCTTT. It translates to CASSPRTGTEAFF.

The chain combines TRBV30 with TRBJ1-1, with a weak D call TRBD1 (5 bases). The CDR3 consists of 13 residues. CDR1 and CDR2 (germline): GTSNPN, SVGIG (reference sequence). V was clipped by 2 bases and J by 1 base, with 8 bases between them. This CDR3 is CAWSWGENTEAFF. The CDR3 DNA follows: TGTGCCTGGAGTTGGGGGGAGAACACTGAAGCTTTCTTT.

This clone has only one observation. Mismatch with germline at one junction end may stem from a read error. V is TRBV19 and J is TRBJ1-2, with 8 bases that match TRBD1. Germline CDR1 reads LNHDA; CDR2 reads SQIVND (reference sequence). This CDR3 contains 11 residues. The CDR3 here is CASSERDRTIF. CDR3 DNA sequence: TGTGCCAGTAGTGAAAGGGACAGGACTATCTTC.

The chain links TRBV6-8 to TRBJ2-1; the match to TRBD2 covers 11 bases. The CDR3 loop spans 18 amino acids. Trimming at V came to 4 bases and at J to 2 bases, leaving 10 bases not matched to a gene. The germline V gene encodes CDR1 MNHGY and CDR2 SAAAGT. CDR3 protein: CASSFLSSGRQTYNEQFF. The CDR3 DNA sequence: TGTGCCAGCAGTTTCCTCTCTAGCGGGAGGCAAACCTACAATGAGCAGTTCTTC.

The V and J genes are TRBV11-3 and TRBJ1-1, with D maybe TRBD1 (6 bases). The germline V gene has CDR1 SGHNT and CDR2 YENEEA. Trimming took 3 bases from V and 0 from J, leaving 8 bases between them. The CDR3 has 14 residues. The CDR3 nucleotides read TGTGCCAGCAGCTTCGGGACAATGAACACTGAAGCTTTCTTT. Translation: CASSFGTMNTEAFF.

The rearrangement links TRBV6-4 to TRBJ2-7, with TRBD2 as a possible D gene (6 bases). The V and J ends lost 10 bases and 3 bases respectively, with 25 bases between them. From germline, CDR1 is MRHNA and CDR2 SNTAGT. CDR3 length: 16 residues. The CDR3: CATSRPGERLFYEQYF. The DNA of the CDR3 is TGTGCCACCTCCCGGCCGGGAGAACGCCTGTTCTACGAGCAGTACTTC.

The V gene is TRBV10-3, the J gene TRBJ2-1; 8 bases fit TRBD1. Germline V gene lookup returns CDR1 ENHRY and CDR2 SYGVKD. Trimming took 0 bases from V and 7 from J; bases not matched to a gene: 5. There are 15 residues in the CDR3. The CDR3 loop reads CAISESPGGMNEQFF. CDR3 sequence (DNA): TGTGCCATCAGTGAGTCCCCAGGGGGCATGAATGAGCAGTTCTTC.

This chain links TRBV19 with TRBJ1-2; the match to TRBD1 covers 7 bases. V shed 4 bases and J 5 bases; nucleotides not matched to a gene: 7. Per the germline V gene, CDR1 is LNHDA and CDR2 is SQIVND (reference sequence). CDR3 size: 14 residues. The CDR3: CASSSRQGGYGYTF. The CDR3 nucleotides are TGTGCCAGTAGTAGCCGACAGGGAGGGTATGGCTACACCTTC.

This chain links TRBV5-1 with TRBJ1-4, with TRBD1 identical over 9 bases. CDR3 length: 16 amino acids. The germline CDR1 and CDR2 sequences are SGHRS and YFSETQ. After removal of 1 base from V and 7 bases from J, the junction contained 8 bases not matched to a gene. As DNA, the CDR3 is TGCGCCAGCAGCTTGTCGGGGACAGGGATGGGTGAAAAACTGTTTTTT. Its protein product is CASSLSGTGMGEKLFF.

V is TRBV6-8 and J is TRBJ2-1; TRBD2 is a possible D gene (6 bases). The V end was cut by 0 bases, the J end by 2 bases, with 8 bases between. CDR1 is MNHGY, CDR2 SAAAGT, per germline. There are 15 residues in the CDR3. The CDR3 region has the DNA TGTGCCAGCAGTTACTCAGCGGGCACCTACAATGAGCAGTTCTTC. It is translated as CASSYSAGTYNEQFF.

The chain combines TRBV7-1 with TRBJ1-6; D is ambiguous. TRBV7-1 is noted as an ORF with a role that remains uncertain. Trimming cost V 4 bases and J 5 bases, with 12 bases left between them. The CDR3 sequence is 15 residues long. CDR3 nucleotide sequence: TGTGCCAGCAGCTTAGCGGGCAGACATAATTCACCCCTCCACTTT. Protein product: CASSLAGRHNSPLHF.

This chain connects TRBV12-5 to TRBJ1-3; no firm D call. This CDR3 spans 13 amino acids. Looked up from germline, CDR1 is LGHNT and CDR2 is FRNRAP. The CDR3 loop reads CASSRKGGNTIYF. As DNA, the CDR3 is TGTGCCAGCTCCCGAAAAGGGGGAAACACCATATATTTT.

This chain joins TRBV7-1 and TRBJ1-4, with 7 bases fitting TRBD1. TRBV7-1 is marked as an open reading frame, function uncertain. The CDR3 is 14 residues long. The V gene end was trimmed by 6 bases and the J gene end by 3 bases; junction bases not matched to a gene: 4. The CDR3 bases are TGTGCCAGCAGTACACAGGGGTCTAATGAAAAACTGTTTTTT. Amino acid sequence: CASSTQGSNEKLFF.

The chain links TRBV6-8 to TRBJ2-3; D unresolved. This CDR3 region has 12 residues. Germline CDR1 and CDR2: MNHGY and SAAAGT. Trimming shortened V by 5 bases and J by 6 bases, and 9 bases separated the two germline ends. For the CDR3, the DNA is TGTGCCAGCAGTCGACACCGCGATACGCAGTATTTT. This translates into CASSRHRDTQYF.

The V and J genes are TRBV30 and TRBJ1-3; 9 positions match TRBD1. The CDR3 has 16 residues. Losses at the gene ends were 0 bases for V and 2 bases for J; bases not matched to a gene: 5. Per the germline V gene, CDR1 is GTSNPN and CDR2 is SVGIG (reference sequence). The CDR3 coding sequence is TGTGCCTGGAGTGTAAGGGACAGGGCGGCTGGAAACACCATATATTTT. Translation: CAWSVRDRAAGNTIYF.

The rearrangement links TRBV28 to TRBJ1-5, with D possibly TRBD1 on 6 matching bases. V was clipped by 10 bases and J by 5 bases, with 21 bases between them. The CDR3 is 15 residues long. Germline CDR1 MDHEN, CDR2 SYDVKM. CDR3: CATGLGTTTHQPQHF. The CDR3 nucleotides read TGTGCCACGGGGCTTGGGACAACGACCCATCAGCCCCAGCATTTT. The full variable domain, with the rest looked up from reference TRBV28 and TRBJ1-5, is DVKVTQSSRYLVKRTGEKVFLECVQDMDHENMFWYRQDPGLGLRLIYFSYDVKMKEKGDIPEGYSVSREKKERFSLILESASTNQTSMYLCATGLGTTTHQPQHFGDGTRLSIL.

The V and J genes are TRBV29-1 and TRBJ2-7; perhaps TRBD1 as D (5 bases). CDR3 length equals 12 residues. The germline V gene encodes CDR1 SQVTM and CDR2 ANQGSEA. V was shortened by 7 bases and J by 2 bases, with 12 bases between the two germline ends. In DNA form, the CDR3 reads TGCAGCGCGTACCAGGGCCCCTACGAGCAGTACTTC. Translated: CSAYQGPYEQYF.

V is TRBV7-1 and J is TRBJ2-7; a possible D gene is TRBD2 (5 bases). TRBV7-1 is designated an ORF whose function remains uncertain. Trimming removed 4 bases from V and 5 bases from J, with 15 bases in between. This CDR3 is 14 amino acids long. CDR3 coding DNA: TGTGCCAGCAGCTTATCCCGGGGTAGCAACGAGCAGTACTTC. Translated, it gives CASSLSRGSNEQYF.

The chain is built from TRBV7-5 and TRBJ2-3; the table assigns TRBD2, which was not confirmed against the DNA. TRBV7-5 is annotated as a pseudogene. This CDR3 is 16 amino acids long. As DNA, the CDR3 is TGTGCCAGCAGCTCAACTAGCGGGGGGGCAGCAAATACGCAGTATTTT. It codes for CASSSTSGGAANTQYF.

The gene calls are TRBV19 and TRBJ1-5, with 8 bases matching TRBD1. This CDR3 is built from 16 residues. CDR1 and CDR2 (germline): LNHDA, SQIVND (reference sequence). The ends lost 9 bases at V and 0 bases at J; junction bases unmatched: 10. The CDR3 nucleotides read TGTGCCAGCCAGGGGGCTGAGTCCTATAGCAATCAGCCCCAGCATTTT. It translates to CASQGAESYSNQPQHF.

This clone was found once. The chain combines TRBV11-3 with TRBJ2-1; D possibly corresponds to TRBD1 (6 bases). This CDR3 has 14 residues. Trimming stripped 1 base from V and 3 bases from J, with 7 bases between. From germline, CDR1 is SGHNT and CDR2 YENEEA. For the CDR3, the DNA is TGTGCCAGCAGCTTAGGGGGGCGCTACAATGAGCAGTTCTTC. Translating gives CASSLGGRYNEQFF.

The chain employs TRBV5-1 and TRBJ2-7; 7 nucleotides agree with TRBD2. The CDR3 is 15 amino acids. Germline V gene lookup returns CDR1 SGHRS and CDR2 YFSETQ. The V and J ends lost 0 bases and 0 bases, in that order; junction bases with no gene match: 3. The CDR3 DNA sequence: TGCGCCAGCAGCTTGGGAGCGGGGCTCTCCTACGAGCAGTACTTC. It specifies CASSLGAGLSYEQYF.

V and J are TRBV29-1 and TRBJ2-3, with D unresolved. Germline V lookup: CDR1 SQVTM, CDR2 ANQGSEA. The V end lost 2 bases, the J end lost 2 bases, and 29 bases lay between the germline ends. The CDR3 runs 20 residues. This CDR3 reads CSVEFLPPKVSTKNTDTQYF. DNA for the CDR3: TGCAGCGTTGAATTTTTACCCCCAAAGGTTTCCACGAAAAACACAGATACGCAGTATTTT.

The gene calls are TRBV5-1 and TRBJ2-1; D gene ambiguous. The V end was cut by 1 base, the J end by 4 bases, with 12 bases between. Per germline, CDR1 SGHRS and CDR2 YFSETQ. The CDR3 consists of 15 residues. The CDR3 loop is CASSLTGETYNEQFF. Here the CDR3 DNA reads TGCGCCAGCAGCTTGACGGGCGAGACTTACAATGAGCAGTTCTTC.